Presented here are 8 T cell receptor beta chains from one specimen sequenced in a study of T cell changes during pregnancy in multiple sclerosis. Only in-frame clones appear in the TCRdb table, and some are missing; sequencing was by immunoSEQ multiplex PCR. The sample has around 38,000 clones, 90% to 95% seen once. Specimen: CD8+ T cells from peripheral blood mononuclear cells, collected in the second trimester of pregnancy. The source of these receptors is a female donor with multiple sclerosis, enrolled in a pregnancy study.

The rearrangement joins TRBV25-1 to TRBJ1-3; the match to TRBD1 covers 8 bases. The CDR3 is made up of 17 amino acids. CDR1 and CDR2 from the germline V gene are MGHDK and SYGVNS. Trimming at V came to 5 bases and at J to 0 bases, leaving 9 bases not matched to a gene. CDR3 sequence reads: CASSTLGQAVSGNTIYF. CDR3 DNA: TGTGCCAGCAGTACCCTGGGACAGGCGGTCTCTGGAAACACCATATATTTT.

This chain joins TRBV6-4 and TRBJ2-7; 12 bases are a match to TRBD1. This CDR3 contains 15 residues. The J segment lost 5 bases and the V segment lost 2 bases, leaving 4 bases of the junction unmatched. CDR1 MRHNA and CDR2 SNTAGT come from the germline V gene. This CDR3 reads CASSDKGTGGNEQYF. The DNA for the CDR3 is TGTGCCAGCAGTGACAAGGGGACAGGGGGCAACGAGCAGTACTTC.

This chain links TRBV30 with TRBJ1-4; D may be TRBD1 (5 bases). Trimming cost V 2 bases and J 5 bases, with 12 bases left between them. CDR1 and CDR2 from the germline V gene are GTSNPN and SVGIG (reference sequence). The CDR3 length is 14 residues. CDR3: CAWSRQGRNEKLFF. The CDR3 DNA follows: TGTGCCTGGAGTAGGCAGGGCAGAAATGAAAAACTGTTTTTT.

The chain is built from TRBV7-9 and TRBJ2-2; 11 bases are shared with TRBD1. V shed 3 bases and J 1 base; nucleotides not matched to a gene: 4. The CDR3 is 17 amino acids. Germline V lookup: CDR1 SEHNR, CDR2 FQNEAQ (reference sequence). The CDR3 nucleotides are TGTGCCAGCAGCTTGTGGACAGGGGGCCTGAACACCGGGGAGCTGTTTTTT. Amino acid sequence: CASSLWTGGLNTGELFF.

The chain carries TRBV30 and TRBJ2-7; tentatively, D is TRBD1 (5 bases). CDR1 and CDR2 (germline): GTSNPN, SVGIG (reference sequence). CDR3 length: 13 amino acids. V dropped 0 bases and J dropped 2 bases, with 8 bases sitting between them. The DNA of the CDR3 is TGTGCCTGGAGTGTTGGACAAGCCTACGAGCAGTACTTC. It codes for CAWSVGQAYEQYF.

This chain joins TRBV6-5 and TRBJ1-2; 7 bases are shared with TRBD1. The CDR3 has 14 amino acids. Germline V lookup: CDR1 MNHEY, CDR2 SVGAGI. After removal of 6 bases from V and 7 bases from J, the junction contained 11 bases not matched to a gene. The DNA of the CDR3 is TGTGCCAGCAGACAAGGACAGGTTCTTGGTGGCTACACCTTC. It is translated as CASRQGQVLGGYTF.

This chain uses TRBV5-6 with TRBJ1-5; D gene ambiguous. Trimming pared 4 bases from V and 8 bases from J, leaving 10 bases between. The length of the CDR3 is 12 residues. Germline lookup yields CDR1 SGHDT and CDR2 YYEEEE. CDR3 bases: TGTGCCAGCAGCATAGGAGTGGAGCCCCAGCATTTT. Translating it yields CASSIGVEPQHF.

The chain couples TRBV30 to TRBJ1-6; 10 bases are shared with TRBD1. Germline CDR1 reads GTSNPN; CDR2 reads SVGIG (reference sequence). With V trimmed by 8 bases and J by 9 bases, 7 bases remained unmatched. The CDR3 extends over 13 amino acids. The CDR3 region has the DNA TGTGCCGGTCAGACAGGGGGCGGTTCACCCCTCCACTTT. This encodes CAGQTGGGSPLHF.